The 13 T cell receptor beta chains below all came from one sample that was sequenced in a study of technical replicates of blood from a handful of donors. The table came from immunoSEQ multiplex PCR; TCRdb's copy has only in-frame clones and leaves some out. The table lists some 80,000 clones, around 96% of them singletons. Specimen: T cells isolated from PBMCs. The receptor source for this set is a human donor in good health.

This chain connects TRBV15 to TRBJ1-5; maybe TRBD1 (5 bases). Germline V CDR1 and CDR2: LNHNV, YYDKDF (reference sequence). The CDR3 consists of 12 residues. Trimming cost V 6 bases and J 3 bases, with 6 bases left between them. The CDR3, as DNA: TGTGCCACCAGGGGGCTCAATCAGCCCCAGCATTTT. It codes for CATRGLNQPQHF.

The chain uses TRBV2 and TRBJ2-2; D is undetermined. This CDR3 spans 14 amino acids. The germline gives CDR1 SNHLY, CDR2 FYNNEI. Trimming left V 4 bases short and J 0 bases short, with 6 bases between. The CDR3 region has the DNA TGTGCCAGCAGTGGTTTAGCGAACACCGGGGAGCTGTTTTTT. Amino acids: CASSGLANTGELFF.

This clone was detected only a few times. This chain links TRBV9 with TRBJ2-2, with TRBD2 as a possible D gene (6 bases). Deletions cut 2 bases from V and 1 base from J, with 6 bases between. Germline CDR1 reads SGDLS; CDR2 reads YYNGEE. This CDR3 contains 14 residues. CDR3 in amino acids: CASSVGGNTGELFF. Written as DNA, the CDR3 is TGTGCCAGCAGCGTCGGGGGGAACACCGGGGAGCTGTTTTTT.

The rearrangement joins TRBV6-4 to TRBJ2-3, with TRBD2 identical over 10 bases. CDR3 length equals 15 residues. The V gene end was trimmed by 3 bases and the J gene end by 7 bases; junction bases not matched to a gene: 7. The V gene's germline CDR1 is MRHNA and CDR2 SNTAGT. CDR3 sequence reads: CASSESAGGPYTQYF. The CDR3 DNA reads TGTGCCAGCAGTGAGTCAGCGGGAGGGCCATATACGCAGTATTTT.

About this clone itself: The sample contains more than one DNA sequence encoding this CDR3. V and J are TRBV28 and TRBJ2-7; no definite D call. Germline V gene data show CDR1 as MDHEN and CDR2 as SYDVKM. CDR3 length: 10 residues. V shed 3 bases and J shed 7 bases, with 4 bases lying between them. The CDR3 loop is CASSFREQYF. CDR3 nucleotides: TGTGCCAGCAGTTTCAGGGAGCAGTACTTC.

This chain links TRBV27 with TRBJ1-2; D gene unclear. The CDR3 spans 12 residues. CDR1 and CDR2 (germline): MNHEY, SMNVEV (reference sequence). Trimming shortened V by 2 bases and J by 6 bases, and 7 bases separated the two germline ends. CDR3 in DNA: TGTGCCAGCAGTTTACCCGGGGATGGCTACACCTTC. This sequence encodes CASSLPGDGYTF.

The V call is TRBV5-1, the J call TRBJ2-1; weak D call: TRBD1 (6 bases). The CDR3 runs 17 residues. Germline lookup yields CDR1 SGHRS and CDR2 YFSETQ. The V gene lost 0 bases and the J gene lost 4 bases, with 17 bases spanning the gap. In DNA, the CDR3 is TGCGCCAGCAGCTTGGGACTTGGGGGCCGAAAATACAATGAGCAGTTCTTC. Its protein is CASSLGLGGRKYNEQFF.

Concerning this clone itself: The junction departs from germline at one end; a sequencing error may be responsible. The rearrangement uses TRBV2 and TRBJ2-1; 10 positions match TRBD2. CDR1 and CDR2 (germline): SNHLY, FYNNEI. The CDR3 covers 15 residues. Here the CDR3 DNA reads TGTGCCAGCAGCGAAGGAGTAGCGGGGGGCGATGAGCAGTTCTTC. Translation gives CASSEGVAGGDEQFF.

This clone was observed once. The chain is built from TRBV5-1 and TRBJ2-7; possible D gene TRBD1, 5 bases. The CDR3 contains 14 residues. V dropped 1 base and J dropped 1 base, with 9 bases sitting between them. The V gene's germline CDR1 is SGHRS and CDR2 YFSETQ. CDR3 nucleotides: TGCGCCAGCAGCTTGACAGGTTTTTCCTACGAGCAGTACTTC. It translates to CASSLTGFSYEQYF.

V and J are TRBV5-1 and TRBJ2-3; the D gene is possibly TRBD1 (5 bases). The CDR3 length is 15 residues. V was clipped by 0 bases and J by 2 bases, with 10 bases between them. Germline lookup yields CDR1 SGHRS and CDR2 YFSETQ. CDR3 sequence (DNA): TGCGCCAGCAGCTTGGGGGGCCCAAACACAGATACGCAGTATTTT. Amino acids: CASSLGGPNTDTQYF. Full variable domain (outside the CDR3, taken from reference TRBV5-1 and TRBJ2-3): KAGVTQTPRYLIKTRGQQVTLSCSPISGHRSVSWYQQTPGQGLQFLFEYFSETQRNKGNFPGRFSGRQFSNSRSEMNVSTLELGDSALYLCASSLGGPNTDTQYFGPGTRLTVL.

The chain couples TRBV7-9 to TRBJ2-5, with TRBD2 matching over 11 bases. The CDR3 spans 15 residues. V lost 2 bases and J lost 5; bases outside the gene matches: 4. Germline-derived CDR1 and CDR2 are SEHNR and FQNEAQ (reference sequence). CDR3 amino acids: CASSLLAGGGETQYF. The CDR3 nucleotides read TGTGCCAGCAGCTTACTAGCGGGAGGAGGTGAGACCCAGTACTTC.

The V gene is TRBV9, the J gene TRBJ2-3; 8 bases map to TRBD2. This CDR3 has 16 amino acids. Germline CDR1 SGDLS, CDR2 YYNGEE. With V trimmed by 4 bases and J by 1 base, 8 bases remained unmatched. CDR3 sequence: CASSPQTGLGTDTQYF. The CDR3 DNA reads as TGTGCCAGCAGCCCCCAAACGGGACTAGGCACAGATACGCAGTATTTT.

V usage is TRBV5-1 and J usage is TRBJ1-4, with D unresolved. V gave up 4 bases and J gave up 0 bases, with 13 bases separating them. Germline CDR1 SGHRS, CDR2 YFSETQ. The CDR3 runs to 16 residues. The CDR3 sequence is CASSIRDGTTNEKLFF. For the CDR3, the DNA is TGCGCCAGCAGCATACGAGACGGGACAACTAATGAAAAACTGTTTTTT. The full variable domain, with the rest looked up from reference TRBV5-1 and TRBJ1-4, is KAGVTQTPRYLIKTRGQQVTLSCSPISGHRSVSWYQQTPGQGLQFLFEYFSETQRNKGNFPGRFSGRQFSNSRSEMNVSTLELGDSALYLCASSIRDGTTNEKLFFGSGTQLSVL.